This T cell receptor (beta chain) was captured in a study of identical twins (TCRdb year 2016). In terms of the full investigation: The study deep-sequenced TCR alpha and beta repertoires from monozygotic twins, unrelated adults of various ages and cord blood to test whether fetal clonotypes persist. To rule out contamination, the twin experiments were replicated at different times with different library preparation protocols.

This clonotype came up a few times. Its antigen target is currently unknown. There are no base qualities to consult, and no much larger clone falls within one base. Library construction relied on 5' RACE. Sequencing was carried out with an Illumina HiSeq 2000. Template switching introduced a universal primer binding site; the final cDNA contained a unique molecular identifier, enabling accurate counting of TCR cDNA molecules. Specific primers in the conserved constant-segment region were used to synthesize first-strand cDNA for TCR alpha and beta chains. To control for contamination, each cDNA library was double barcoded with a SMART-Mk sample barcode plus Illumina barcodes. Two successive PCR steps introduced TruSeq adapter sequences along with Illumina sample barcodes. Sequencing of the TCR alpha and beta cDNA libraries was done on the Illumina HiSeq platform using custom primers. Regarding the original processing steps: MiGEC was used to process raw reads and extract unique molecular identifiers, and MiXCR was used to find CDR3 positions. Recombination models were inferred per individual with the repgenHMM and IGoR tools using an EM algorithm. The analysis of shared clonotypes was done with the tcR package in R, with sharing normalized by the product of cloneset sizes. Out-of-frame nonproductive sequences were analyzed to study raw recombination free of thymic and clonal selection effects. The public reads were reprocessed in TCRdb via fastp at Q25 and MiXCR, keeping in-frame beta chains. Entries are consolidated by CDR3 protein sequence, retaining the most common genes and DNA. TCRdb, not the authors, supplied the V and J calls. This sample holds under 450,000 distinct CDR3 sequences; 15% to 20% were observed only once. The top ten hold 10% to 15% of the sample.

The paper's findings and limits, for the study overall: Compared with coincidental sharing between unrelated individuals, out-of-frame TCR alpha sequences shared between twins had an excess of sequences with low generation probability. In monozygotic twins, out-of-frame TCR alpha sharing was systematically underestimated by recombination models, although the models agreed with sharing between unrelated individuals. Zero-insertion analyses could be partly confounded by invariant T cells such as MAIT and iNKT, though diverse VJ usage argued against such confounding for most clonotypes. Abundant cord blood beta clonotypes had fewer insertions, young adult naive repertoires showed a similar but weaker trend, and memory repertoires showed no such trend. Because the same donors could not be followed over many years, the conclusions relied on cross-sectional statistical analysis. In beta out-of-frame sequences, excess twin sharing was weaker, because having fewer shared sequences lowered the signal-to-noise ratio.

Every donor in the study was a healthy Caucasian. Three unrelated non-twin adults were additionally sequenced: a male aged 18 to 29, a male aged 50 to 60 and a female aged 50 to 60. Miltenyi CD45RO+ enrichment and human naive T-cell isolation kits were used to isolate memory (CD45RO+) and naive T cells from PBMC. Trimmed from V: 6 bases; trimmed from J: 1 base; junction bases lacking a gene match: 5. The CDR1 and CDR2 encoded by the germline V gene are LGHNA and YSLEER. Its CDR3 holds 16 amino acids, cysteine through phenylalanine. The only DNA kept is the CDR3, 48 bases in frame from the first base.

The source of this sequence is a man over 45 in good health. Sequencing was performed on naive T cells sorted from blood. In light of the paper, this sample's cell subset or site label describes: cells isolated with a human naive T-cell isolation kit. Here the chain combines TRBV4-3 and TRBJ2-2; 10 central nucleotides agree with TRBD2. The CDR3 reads CASRSLAGVNTGELFF. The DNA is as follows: TGCGCCAGCAGGTCCCTAGCGGGAGTGAACACCGGGGAGCTGTTTTTT.